One sample yielded the 7 T cell receptor beta chains listed below, sequenced in a study of HIV-infected patients and healthy controls. TCRdb ran MiXCR on the 5' RACE reads and lists one entry per CDR3 protein. The sample has about 67,000 distinct CDR3 sequences, about 16% seen once. The material sequenced was CD4+ T cells from blood. These receptors all come from a human donor in good health.

This clonotype was recorded a few times. The chain employs TRBV14 and TRBJ2-1, with D possibly matching TRBD1 (6 bases). V shed 11 bases and J shed 9 bases, with 17 bases lying between them. This CDR3 region has 12 residues. The germline CDR1 and CDR2 sequences are SGHDN and FVKESK. This CDR3 is CAGAAPDSEQFF. CDR3 bases: TGTGCCGGAGCGGCTCCGGACAGTGAGCAGTTCTTC.

This sequence joins TRBV7-2 and TRBJ1-6; 7 bases map to TRBD1. This CDR3 is built from 16 residues. Germline V gives CDR1 SGHTA, CDR2 FQGNSA. Trimming took 5 bases from V and 7 from J; bases not matched to a gene: 11. CDR3 in amino acids: CASSMRGLGGNSPLHF. The DNA for the CDR3 is TGTGCCAGCAGCATGAGGGGGCTGGGCGGCAATTCACCCCTCCACTTT.

The table lists this clonotype with a few counts. The CDR3 DNA follows: TGTGCCAGCAGCTTACAGGGGGCGGATTCACCCCTCCACTTT. Translation: CASSLQGADSPLHF. The chain employs TRBV7-9 and TRBJ1-6; 8 bases are shared with TRBD1. This CDR3 comprises 14 residues. With 2 bases clipped from V and 8 bases from J, the junction kept 2 bases outside the gene matches. Looked up from germline, CDR1 is SEHNR and CDR2 is FQNEAQ (reference sequence).

V is TRBV4-3 and J is TRBJ1-5; no reliable D call. The CDR3 has 18 residues. The germline V gene has CDR1 LGHNA and CDR2 YSLEER. V lost 0 bases and J lost 2, with 17 bases in between. Here the CDR3 reads CASSQDVAGLVGNQPQHF. In nucleotides, the CDR3 is TGCGCCAGCAGCCAAGATGTCGCGGGGTTGGTGGGCAATCAGCCCCAGCATTTT.

The rearrangement joins TRBV18 to TRBJ1-1, with D hard to call. Per the germline V gene, CDR1 is KGHSH and CDR2 is LQKENI. V was pared by 3 bases and J by 3 bases, with 14 bases between. The CDR3 has 15 residues. The CDR3 loop reads CASSPQVARDTEAFF. The CDR3 DNA reads as TGTGCCAGCTCACCTCAGGTGGCCCGAGACACTGAAGCTTTCTTT.

The chain is built from TRBV29-1 and TRBJ2-6; D not resolved. Per the germline V gene, CDR1 is SQVTM and CDR2 is ANQGSEA. V was pared by 6 bases and J by 1 base, with 10 bases between. CDR3 length: 14 amino acids. CDR3 loop: CSVRTASGANVLTF. The CDR3, as DNA: TGCAGCGTGAGGACCGCGTCTGGGGCCAACGTCCTGACTTTC.

The chain is built from TRBV29-1 and TRBJ2-3; 12 bases match TRBD2. V lost 1 base, J lost 4 bases, and 3 bases stayed unmatched. This CDR3 region has 15 residues. Germline CDR1 and CDR2: SQVTM and ANQGSEA. The CDR3 here is CSVEGLAGVPDTQYF. The CDR3 DNA follows: TGCAGCGTTGAAGGACTAGCGGGAGTTCCAGATACGCAGTATTTT.